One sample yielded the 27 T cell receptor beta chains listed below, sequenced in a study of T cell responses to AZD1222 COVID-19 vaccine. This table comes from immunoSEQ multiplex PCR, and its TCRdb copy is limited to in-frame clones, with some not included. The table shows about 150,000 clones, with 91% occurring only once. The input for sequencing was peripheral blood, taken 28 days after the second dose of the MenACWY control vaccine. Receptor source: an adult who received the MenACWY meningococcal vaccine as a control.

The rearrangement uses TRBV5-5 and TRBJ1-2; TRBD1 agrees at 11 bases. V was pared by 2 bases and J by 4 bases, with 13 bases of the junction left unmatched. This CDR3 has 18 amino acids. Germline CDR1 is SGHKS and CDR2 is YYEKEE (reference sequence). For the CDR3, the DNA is TGTGCCAGCAGCTTATCCCAGGACAGGGGGCGCCCCGGCTATGGCTACACCTTC. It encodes CASSLSQDRGRPGYGYTF.

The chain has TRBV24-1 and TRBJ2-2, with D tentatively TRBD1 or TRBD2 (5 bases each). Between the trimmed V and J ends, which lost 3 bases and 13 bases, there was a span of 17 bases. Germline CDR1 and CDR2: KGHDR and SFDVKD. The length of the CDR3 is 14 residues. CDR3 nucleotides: TGTGCCACCAGTGATCAACAGGTTCTCGAGGGGCTGTTTTTT. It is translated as CATSDQQVLEGLFF.

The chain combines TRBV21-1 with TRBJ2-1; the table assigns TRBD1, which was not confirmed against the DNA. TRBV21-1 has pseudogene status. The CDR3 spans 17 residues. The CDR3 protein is CASSKGMGCDIYNEQFF. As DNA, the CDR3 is TGTGCCAGCAGCAAAGGCATGGGTTGCGACATATACAATGAGCAGTTCTTC.

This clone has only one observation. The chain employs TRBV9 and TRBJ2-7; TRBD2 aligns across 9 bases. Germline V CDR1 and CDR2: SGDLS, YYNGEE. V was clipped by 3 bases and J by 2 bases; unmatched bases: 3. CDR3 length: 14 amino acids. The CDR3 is CASSGGLAPYEQYF. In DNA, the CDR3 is TGTGCCAGCAGCGGGGGACTAGCCCCCTACGAGCAGTACTTC. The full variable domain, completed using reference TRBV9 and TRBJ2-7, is DSGVTQTPKHLITATGQRVTLRCSPRSGDLSVYWYQQSLDQGLQFLIQYYNGEERAKGNILERFSAQQFPDLHSELNLSSLELGDSALYFCASSGGLAPYEQYFGPGTRLTVT.

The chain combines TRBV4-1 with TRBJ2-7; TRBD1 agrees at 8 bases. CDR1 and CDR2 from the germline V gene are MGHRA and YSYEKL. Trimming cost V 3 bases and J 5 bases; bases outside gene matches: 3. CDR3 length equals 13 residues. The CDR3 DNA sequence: TGCGCCAGCAGCCACCAGGACAGGGACGAGCAGTACTTC. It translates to CASSHQDRDEQYF.

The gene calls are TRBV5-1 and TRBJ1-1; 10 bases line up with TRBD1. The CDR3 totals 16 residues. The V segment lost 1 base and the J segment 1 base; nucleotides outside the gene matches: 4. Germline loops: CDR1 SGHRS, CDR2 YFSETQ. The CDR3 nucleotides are TGCGCCAGCAGCTTGAACCGGGACAGGGGGAACACTGAAGCTTTCTTT. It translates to CASSLNRDRGNTEAFF.

As DNA, the CDR3 is TGCGCCAGCAGCTTGGATCAGCTTCGGGACTATGGCTACACCTTC. This codes for CASSLDQLRDYGYTF. The J gene is TRBJ1-2, the V gene TRBV5-1; D gene ambiguous. The CDR3 loop spans 15 amino acids. Germline values: CDR1 SGHRS, CDR2 YFSETQ. The germline V and J ends were trimmed by 0 bases and 3 bases, with 12 bases remaining between them.

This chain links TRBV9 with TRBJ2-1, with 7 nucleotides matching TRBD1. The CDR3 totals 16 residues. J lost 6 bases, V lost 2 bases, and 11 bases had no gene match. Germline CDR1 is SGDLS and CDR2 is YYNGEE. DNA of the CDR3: TGTGCCAGCAGCGTCACAGGGGACCTTCGGGGCAATGAGCAGTTCTTC. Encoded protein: CASSVTGDLRGNEQFF.

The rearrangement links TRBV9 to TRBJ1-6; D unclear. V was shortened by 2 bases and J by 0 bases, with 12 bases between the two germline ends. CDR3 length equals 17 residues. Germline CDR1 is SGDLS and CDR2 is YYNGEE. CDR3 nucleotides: TGTGCCAGCAGCGTGGAAATCACGAGCTCCTATAATTCACCCCTCCACTTT. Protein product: CASSVEITSSYNSPLHF.

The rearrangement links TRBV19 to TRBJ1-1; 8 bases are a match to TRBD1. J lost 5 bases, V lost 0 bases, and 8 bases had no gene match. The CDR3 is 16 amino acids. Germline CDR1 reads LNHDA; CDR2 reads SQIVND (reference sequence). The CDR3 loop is CASSIDGQGARTEAFF. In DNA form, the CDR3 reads TGTGCCAGTAGTATAGACGGGCAGGGGGCGCGAACTGAAGCTTTCTTT.

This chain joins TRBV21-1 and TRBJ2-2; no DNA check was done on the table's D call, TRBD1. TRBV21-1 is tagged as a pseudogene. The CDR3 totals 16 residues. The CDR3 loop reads CASVTRHGQGAGELFF. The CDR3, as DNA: TGTGCCAGCGTCACCCGGCACGGGCAGGGGGCCGGGGAGCTGTTTTTT.

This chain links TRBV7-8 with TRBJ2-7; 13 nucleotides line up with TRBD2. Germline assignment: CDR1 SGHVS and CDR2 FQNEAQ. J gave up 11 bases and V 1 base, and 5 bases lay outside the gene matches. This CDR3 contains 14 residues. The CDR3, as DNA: TGTGCCAGCAGCTTAGGGACTAGCGGGAGTTCGGAGTACTTC. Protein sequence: CASSLGTSGSSEYF.

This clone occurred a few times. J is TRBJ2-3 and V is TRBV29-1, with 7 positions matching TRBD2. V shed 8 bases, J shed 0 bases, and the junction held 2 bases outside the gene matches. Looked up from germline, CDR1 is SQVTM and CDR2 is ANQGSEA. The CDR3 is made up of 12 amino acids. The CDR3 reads CSMRGSTDTQYF. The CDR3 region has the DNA TGCAGCATGCGGGGGAGCACAGATACGCAGTATTTT.

The CDR3, as DNA: TGTGCCAGCAACCTTGACAGGGTCCAAAACATTCAGTACTTC. Its translation is CASNLDRVQNIQYF. This chain links TRBV28 with TRBJ2-4, with TRBD1 matching 7 bases. Germline V gene sequence: CDR1 MDHEN, CDR2 SYDVKM. V gave up 7 bases and J gave up 5 bases; unmatched junction bases: 8. CDR3 length: 14 residues. The whole variable domain, remainder taken from reference TRBV28 and TRBJ2-4, is DVKVTQSSRYLVKRTGEKVFLECVQDMDHENMFWYRQDPGLGLRLIYFSYDVKMKEKGDIPEGYSVSREKKERFSLILESASTNQTSMYLCASNLDRVQNIQYFGAGTRLSVL.

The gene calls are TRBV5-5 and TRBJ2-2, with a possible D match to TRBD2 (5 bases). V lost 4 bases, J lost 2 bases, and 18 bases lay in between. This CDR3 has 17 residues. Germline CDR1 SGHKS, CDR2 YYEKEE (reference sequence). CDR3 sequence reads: CASSPTPEGRNTGELFF. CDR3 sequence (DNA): TGTGCCAGCAGCCCAACCCCCGAGGGTCGCAACACCGGGGAGCTGTTTTTT.

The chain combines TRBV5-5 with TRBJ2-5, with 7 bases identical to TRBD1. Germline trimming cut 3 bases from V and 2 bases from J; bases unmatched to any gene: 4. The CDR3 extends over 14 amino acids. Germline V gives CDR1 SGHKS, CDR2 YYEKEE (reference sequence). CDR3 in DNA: TGTGCCAGCAGCTGGGGGACAGCTCAAGAGACCCAGTACTTC. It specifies CASSWGTAQETQYF.

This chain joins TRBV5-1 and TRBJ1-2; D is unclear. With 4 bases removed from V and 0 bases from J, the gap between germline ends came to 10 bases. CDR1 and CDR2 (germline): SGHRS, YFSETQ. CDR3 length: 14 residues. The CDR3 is CASSGGRANYGYTF. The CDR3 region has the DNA TGCGCCAGCAGCGGCGGGCGGGCTAACTATGGCTACACCTTC.

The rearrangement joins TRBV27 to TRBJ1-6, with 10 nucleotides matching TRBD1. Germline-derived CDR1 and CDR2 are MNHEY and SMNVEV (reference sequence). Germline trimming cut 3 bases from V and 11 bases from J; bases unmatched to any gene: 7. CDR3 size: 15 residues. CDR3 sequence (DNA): TGTGCCAGCAGTTTTTTGGGACAGGGGCAAACACCCCTCCACTTT. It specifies CASSFLGQGQTPLHF.

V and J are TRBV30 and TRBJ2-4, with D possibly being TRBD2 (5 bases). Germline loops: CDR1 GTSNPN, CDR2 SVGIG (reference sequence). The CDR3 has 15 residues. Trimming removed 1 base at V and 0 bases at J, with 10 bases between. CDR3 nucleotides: TGTGCCTGGAGTGACGGGGAGATAGCCAAAAACATTCAGTACTTC. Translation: CAWSDGEIAKNIQYF.

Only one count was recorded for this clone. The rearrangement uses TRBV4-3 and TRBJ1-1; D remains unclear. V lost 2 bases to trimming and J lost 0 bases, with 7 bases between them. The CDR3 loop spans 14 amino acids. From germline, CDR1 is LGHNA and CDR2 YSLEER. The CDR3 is CASSQTPVNTEAFF. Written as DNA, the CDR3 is TGCGCCAGCAGCCAAACCCCCGTGAACACTGAAGCTTTCTTT.

The CDR3 is CASSLWAGGDYNEQFF. The CDR3 DNA reads TGCGCCAGCAGCTTGTGGGCAGGGGGCGATTACAATGAGCAGTTCTTC. The V call is TRBV5-1, the J call TRBJ2-1; 8 bases are a match to TRBD1. The CDR3 covers 16 residues. The ends lost 1 base at V and 4 bases at J; junction bases unmatched: 7. CDR1 is SGHRS, CDR2 YFSETQ, per germline.

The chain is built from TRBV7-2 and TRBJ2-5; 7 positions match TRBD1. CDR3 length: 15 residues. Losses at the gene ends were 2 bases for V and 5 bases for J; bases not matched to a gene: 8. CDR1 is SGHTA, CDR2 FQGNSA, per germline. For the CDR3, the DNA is TGTGCCAGCAGCTTAAGAGGGGGCGCCGGGGAGACCCAGTACTTC. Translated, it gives CASSLRGGAGETQYF. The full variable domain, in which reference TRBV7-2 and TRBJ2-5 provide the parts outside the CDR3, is GAGVSQSPSNKVTEKGKDVELRCDPISGHTALYWYRQSLGQGLEFLIYFQGNSAPDKSGLPSDRFSAERTGGSVSTLTIQRTQQEDSAVYLCASSLRGGAGETQYFGPGTRLLVL.

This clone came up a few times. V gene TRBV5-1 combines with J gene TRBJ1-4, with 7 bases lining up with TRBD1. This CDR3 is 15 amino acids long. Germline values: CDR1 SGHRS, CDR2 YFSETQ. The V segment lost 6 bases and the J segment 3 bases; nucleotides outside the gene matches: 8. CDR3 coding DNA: TGCGCCAGCAACCTTCAGGGACAGTCTAATGAAAAACTGTTTTTT. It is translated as CASNLQGQSNEKLFF. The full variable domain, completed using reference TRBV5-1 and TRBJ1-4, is KAGVTQTPRYLIKTRGQQVTLSCSPISGHRSVSWYQQTPGQGLQFLFEYFSETQRNKGNFPGRFSGRQFSNSRSEMNVSTLELGDSALYLCASNLQGQSNEKLFFGSGTQLSVL.

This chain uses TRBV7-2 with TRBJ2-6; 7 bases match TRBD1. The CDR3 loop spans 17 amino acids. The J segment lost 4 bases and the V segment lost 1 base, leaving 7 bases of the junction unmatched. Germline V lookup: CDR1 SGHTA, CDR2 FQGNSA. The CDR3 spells CASSLETGVVGANVLTF. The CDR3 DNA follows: TGTGCCAGCAGCTTAGAAACAGGGGTGGTGGGGGCCAACGTCCTGACTTTC.

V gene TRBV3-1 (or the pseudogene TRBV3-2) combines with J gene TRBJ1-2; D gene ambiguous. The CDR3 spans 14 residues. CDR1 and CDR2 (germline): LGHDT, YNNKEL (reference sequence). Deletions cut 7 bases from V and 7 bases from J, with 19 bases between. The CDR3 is CASTLNPGSAGYTF. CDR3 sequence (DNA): TGTGCCAGCACCCTAAATCCCGGGTCGGCTGGCTACACCTTC.

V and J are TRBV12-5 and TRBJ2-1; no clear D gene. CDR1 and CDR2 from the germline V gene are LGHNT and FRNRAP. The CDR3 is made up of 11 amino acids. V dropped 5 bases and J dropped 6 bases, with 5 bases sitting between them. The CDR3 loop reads CASGHPNEQFF. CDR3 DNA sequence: TGTGCTAGTGGTCACCCCAATGAGCAGTTCTTC.

In DNA, the CDR3 is TGTGCCTGGAAGCCGGGGACAGTCGGCTACACCTTC. It is translated as CAWKPGTVGYTF. This chain links TRBV30 with TRBJ1-2, with TRBD1 identical over 7 bases. V gave up 4 bases and J gave up 8 bases; unmatched junction bases: 7. This CDR3 has 12 residues. Per the germline V gene, CDR1 is GTSNPN and CDR2 is SVGIG (reference sequence).